This T cell receptor beta chain was recorded in a study of T cell changes during pregnancy in multiple sclerosis. The V segment lost 5 bases and the J segment 5 bases; nucleotides outside the gene matches: 10. Germline loops: CDR1 LNHDA, CDR2 SQIVND (reference sequence). The CDR3 consists of 16 residues. The assay was immunoSEQ multiplex PCR, and TCRdb's table has in-frame clones only and misses some. The table shows some 120,000 clones, with around nine tenths occurring only once. The sequencing here drew on peripheral blood, taken in the third trimester of pregnancy. The sequence came from a female donor with multiple sclerosis, enrolled in a pregnancy study. The chain recombines TRBV19 with TRBJ2-2, with 8 bases identical to TRBD2. CDR3 in amino acids: CASSQKRGRGTGELFF. For the CDR3, the DNA is TGTGCCAGTAGTCAGAAGCGGGGGAGAGGGACCGGGGAGCTGTTTTTT.